This TCR beta chain was sequenced in a study of CD8 T cells in Susac syndrome. Germline values: CDR1 SGHVS, CDR2 FNYEAQ. Germline trimming cut 5 bases from V and 1 base from J; bases unmatched to any gene: 6. This CDR3 has 15 amino acids. RNA, at about 0.45 to 1 ug, was reverse transcribed with random hexamers. immunoSEQ multiplex PCR amplified TCR beta CDR3 across 54 Vbeta, 13 Jbeta. TCRdb processed the immunoSEQ multiplex PCR reads anew with MiXCR; each CDR3 protein has one entry. The sample yields 140,000 or so distinct CDR3 sequences, approximately 94% seen once. The T cells that were sequenced for TCR beta were CD8+ and CD4+ cells from blood.

The receptor comes from a human donor in good health. The chain recombines TRBV7-6 with TRBJ2-5; 8 nucleotides agree with TRBD1. The sequenced sample consisted of CD4+ T cells from PBMCs. For the CDR3, the DNA is TGTGCCAGCAGCCCCGCGACAGGGGTCCAAGAGACCCAGTACTTC. Encoded protein: CASSPATGVQETQYF.